This note documents a single T cell receptor beta chain sequence. Which antigen it targets is not known. Nothing much larger sits one base from this clone, and base qualities are not available. The CDR3 regions of human TCRbeta chains were analyzed by immunosequencing. Regarding the original processing steps: TCRs in the repertoires were compared against a reference library of SARS-CoV-2-specific TCRs that had been generated with the MIRA antigen-specificity platform. Breadth meant the fraction of unique TCRs that were SARS-CoV-2-associated, whereas depth meant the fraction of total T cells that were SARS-CoV-2-associated. Using the MIRA data, each spike-specific TCR was mapped to the spike region that the TCR reacts to and placed in a CD4 or CD8 class. Log10-transformed breadth and depth values were compared by one-way ANOVA with Sidak's multiple comparisons tests. Here the immuneACCESS table is served through TCRdb, limited to in-frame sequences with V and J called. Missing clones are a known gap in these copies; in checked studies unresolved V genes cover under half, and the rest lacks a known reason. The V and J calls and clone size are taken from that table; D and trimming were inferred from the DNA. The sample has about 120,000 clones on record, approximately 90% of them singletons. Around 4.3% of the sample is held by the ten biggest clonotypes.

Taken with the paper, the label for time point translates to: baseline before first vaccination. The vaccinee samples were drawn from two UK trials, COV001 and COV002, one of which was a single-blind randomized controlled phase 2/3 trial testing AZD1222 (ChAdOx1 nCoV-19) in healthy adults. For TCRbeta chain sequencing, PBMC samples from trial participants were taken at day 0 and at day 28 after the second dose. Reading from cysteine to phenylalanine, the CDR3 counts 13 amino acids. CDR3 DNA only is kept here, 39 bases in frame from base 1. After removal of 2 bases from V and 1 base from J, the junction retains 1 base not matched to a gene. CDR1 GTSNPN and CDR2 SVGIG were looked up in the germline V gene (reference sequence). This entry is derived from a study of T cell responses to AZD1222 COVID-19 vaccine (dated by TCRdb to the early 2020s). The study in broad terms: AZD1222 recipients with second doses at about 4 weeks or about 12 weeks were pooled, because spike-specific TCR depth and breadth did not differ between schedules. Trial participants were enrolled by age into 18-55, 56-69 and 70-plus year subgroups, with about 150, 27 and 61 TCR-sequenced participants respectively. TCR sequencing covered 233 trial participants: approximately 200 given two doses of AZD1222 and 26 given two doses of MenACWY control vaccine. Broader findings and caveats from the paper: Participants were mostly white British and included more females than males, and it was suggested by the authors that clonal diversity may have been underestimated. Nearly half of unique spike-specific TCRs reportedly recognized epitopes outside regions mutated in the B.1.351 and B.1.1.7 variants. The 56-69-year group was small, and its depth increase did not reach significance, likely because of low power. Because no samples from the day 14 peak response were available, repertoires could be characterized only after the peak T cell response. After two AZD1222 doses, spike-specific TCR breadth and depth were significantly higher than at day 0 and than in MenACWY recipients. Only six or seven AZD1222 recipients were SARS-CoV-2 seropositive at baseline, limiting conclusions about previously exposed vaccinees. The vaccine-associated CD4 TCRs covered the entire spike protein, and the dominant responses fell in regions 160-218 and 743-854.

The rearrangement combines TRBV30 with TRBJ1-1, and TRBD1 aligns with 7 junction nucleotides. This clonotype was obtained from an adult in good health. The specimen comprised peripheral blood, sampled on day 0 of AZD1222 vaccination. The CDR3 protein: CAWSYRGNTEAFF. In nucleotide form, the sequence is TGTGCCTGGAGTTACAGGGGGAACACTGAAGCTTTCTTT.